These 30 T cell receptor beta chains were sequenced from one sample in a study of blood T cell repertoires in COVID-19. Some clones are missing from TCRdb's copy, which holds only in-frame ones; the method was immunoSEQ multiplex PCR. The sample records under 250,000 clones, approximately 78% being singletons. The sequenced sample was peripheral blood. The receptor source for this set is a woman aged 18-30 years with acute or convalescent COVID-19.

This clone came up a few times. The chain combines TRBV10-2 with TRBJ1-2; TRBD1 aligns across 7 bases. V lost 6 bases and J lost 6; bases outside the gene matches: 10. Germline V lookup: CDR1 WSHSY, CDR2 SAAADI. The CDR3 covers 14 residues. This CDR3 reads CASRMEGAVNGYTF. The CDR3 DNA is TGCGCCAGCAGGATGGAGGGGGCTGTAAATGGCTACACCTTC.

The chain links TRBV3-1 (or the pseudogene TRBV3-2) to TRBJ2-7, with D possibly TRBD2 on 6 matching bases. The CDR3 totals 16 residues. V gave up 1 base and J gave up 6 bases, with 19 bases separating them. Germline CDR1 LGHDT, CDR2 YNNKEL (reference sequence). The CDR3 DNA reads TGTGCCAGCAGCCAAGTCCTCCTAGCGAGAGGGGTCGAGCAGTACTTC. Its translation is CASSQVLLARGVEQYF.

The CDR3 DNA reads TGTGCCAGCAGTTTGCGGGAGCGGAGTGAGCAGTACTTC. Translating gives CASSLRERSEQYF. The rearrangement uses TRBV6-2 or TRBV6-3 and TRBJ2-7, with 7 positions matching TRBD2. The CDR3 loop spans 13 amino acids. Germline V gene data show CDR1 as MNHEY and CDR2 as SVGEGT. The trim removed 4 bases at V and 7 bases at J, leaving 7 bases unmatched.

Only one count was recorded for this clone. The chain has TRBV5-5 and TRBJ2-7, with TRBD1 matching 11 bases. There are 15 residues in the CDR3. The germline CDR1 and CDR2 sequences are SGHKS and YYEKEE (reference sequence). Losses at the gene ends were 2 bases for V and 6 bases for J; bases not matched to a gene: 7. The CDR3 here is CASSFIGTGGGEQYF. The CDR3 DNA sequence: TGTGCCAGCAGCTTTATAGGGACAGGGGGTGGCGAGCAGTACTTC. Variable domain in full (rest from reference TRBV5-5 and TRBJ2-7): DAGVTQSPTHLIKTRGQQVTLRCSPISGHKSVSWYQQVLGQGPQFIFQYYEKEERGRGNFPDRFSARQFPNYSSELNVNALLLGDSALYLCASSFIGTGGGEQYFGPGTRLTVT.

This clone was detected once. The chain has TRBV27 and TRBJ2-1, with D tentatively TRBD1 (5 bases). Trimming pared 3 bases from V and 1 base from J, leaving 10 bases between. CDR3 size: 15 residues. The germline CDR1 and CDR2 sequences are MNHEY and SMNVEV (reference sequence). CDR3 protein: CASSFRAGSYNEQFF. In nucleotides, the CDR3 is TGTGCCAGCAGTTTTCGGGCAGGGTCCTACAATGAGCAGTTCTTC.

V gene TRBV2 combines with J gene TRBJ1-1; 7 bases line up with TRBD1. The CDR3 has 13 amino acids. The germline gives CDR1 SNHLY, CDR2 FYNNEI. J was trimmed by 5 bases and V by 6 bases; bases with no gene match: 6. Here the CDR3 DNA reads TGTGCCAGCAGAGCCACAGGGGATACTGAAGCTTTCTTT. Protein: CASRATGDTEAFF.

V usage is TRBV4-3 and J usage is TRBJ2-6; D may be TRBD2 (6 bases). The CDR3 is 16 amino acids. V lost 0 bases, J lost 4 bases, and 10 bases lay in between. Per germline, CDR1 LGHNA and CDR2 YSLEER. Here the CDR3 reads CASSQDGGVGANVLTF. CDR3 nucleotides: TGCGCCAGCAGCCAAGACGGGGGTGTCGGGGCCAACGTCCTGACTTTC.

The J gene is TRBJ2-4, the V gene TRBV2; D is unclear. V was trimmed by 3 bases and J by 2 bases, leaving 14 bases between them. The CDR3 is made up of 16 amino acids. Germline V gene sequence: CDR1 SNHLY, CDR2 FYNNEI. The CDR3 protein is CASSDWLVRTKNIQYF. The DNA for the CDR3 is TGTGCCAGCAGTGATTGGCTAGTGCGGACCAAAAACATTCAGTACTTC.

The V gene is TRBV9, the J gene TRBJ1-4; D is uncertain. The germline CDR1 and CDR2 sequences are SGDLS and YYNGEE. V dropped 0 bases and J dropped 4 bases, with 10 bases sitting between them. CDR3 size: 15 residues. CDR3 residues: CASSVAAGSNEKLFF. The CDR3 nucleotides read TGTGCCAGCAGCGTAGCCGCTGGTAGTAATGAAAAACTGTTTTTT. Complete variable domain (other parts from reference TRBV9 and TRBJ1-4): DSGVTQTPKHLITATGQRVTLRCSPRSGDLSVYWYQQSLDQGLQFLIQYYNGEERAKGNILERFSAQQFPDLHSELNLSSLELGDSALYFCASSVAAGSNEKLFFGSGTQLSVL.

The count of this clone is one. The chain uses TRBV4-3 and TRBJ1-6, with 8 positions matching TRBD1. There are 15 residues in the CDR3. Germline values: CDR1 LGHNA, CDR2 YSLEER. V was pared by 1 base and J by 11 bases, with 7 bases of the junction left unmatched. The CDR3 DNA reads TGCGCCAGCAGCCAAGGGGCGGGACAGGAGGCACCCCTCCACTTT. It translates to CASSQGAGQEAPLHF.

The CDR3 spells CASSEGGQRTNQPQHF. The CDR3 bases are TGTGCCAGCAGTGAGGGGGGACAGCGCACCAATCAGCCCCAGCATTTT. The rearrangement uses TRBV2 and TRBJ1-5; 7 bases agree with TRBD1. The CDR3 is 16 amino acids. CDR1 and CDR2 (germline): SNHLY, FYNNEI. J lost 3 bases, V lost 3 bases, and 8 bases had no gene match. Combining the CDR3 with reference TRBV2 and TRBJ1-5 gives the whole variable domain EPEVTQTPSHQVTQMGQEVILRCVPISNHLYFYWYRQILGQKVEFLVSFYNNEISEKSEIFDDQFSVERPDGSNFTLKIRSTKLEDSAMYFCASSEGGQRTNQPQHFGDGTRLSIL.

This sequence joins TRBV28 and TRBJ1-5, with a possible D match to TRBD1 (6 bases). Per germline, CDR1 MDHEN and CDR2 SYDVKM. The CDR3 sequence is 16 residues long. Between the trimmed V and J ends, which lost 3 bases and 4 bases, there was a span of 16 bases. The CDR3 DNA reads as TGTGCCAGCAGTTTCAGGGGATTCAGAGGAAATCAGCCCCAGCATTTT. It is translated as CASSFRGFRGNQPQHF.

The chain joins TRBV6-5 to TRBJ2-2; no reliable D call. CDR1 is MNHEY and CDR2 is SVGAGI in the germline V gene. The CDR3 consists of 14 residues. Deletions cut 6 bases from V and 3 bases from J, with 11 bases between. The CDR3 DNA sequence: TGTGCCAGCAGGTTTGAAGTAGACACCGGGGAGCTGTTTTTT. It encodes CASRFEVDTGELFF.

J is TRBJ1-4 and V is TRBV5-1, with TRBD1 identical over 7 bases. V was clipped by 4 bases and J by 3 bases; unmatched bases: 9. Germline V CDR1 and CDR2: SGHRS, YFSETQ. The CDR3 extends over 16 amino acids. The DNA for the CDR3 is TGCGCCAGCAGCCGAAAAAAGGGGGCGTCTAATGAAAAACTGTTTTTT. Translation: CASSRKKGASNEKLFF.

The count of this clone is one. The rearrangement joins TRBV27 to TRBJ2-1; 14 bases match TRBD2. The CDR3 sequence is 15 residues long. CDR1 is MNHEY, CDR2 SMNVEV, per germline (reference sequence). Unmatched junction bases numbered 3, after V lost 5 bases and J lost 6 bases. This CDR3 reads CASSPGLAGGNEQFF. The CDR3 DNA reads as TGTGCCAGCAGTCCAGGACTAGCGGGAGGCAATGAGCAGTTCTTC.

This sequence joins TRBV27 and TRBJ1-1, with a weak D call TRBD1 (5 bases). This CDR3 is built from 14 residues. Germline V CDR1 and CDR2: MNHEY, SMNVEV (reference sequence). Trimming took off 6 bases at V and 0 bases at J, with 11 bases between the two ends. The CDR3: CASSEGLMNTEAFF. CDR3 bases: TGTGCCAGCAGCGAGGGACTGATGAACACTGAAGCTTTCTTT.

The rearrangement uses TRBV9 and TRBJ2-1; D perhaps matches TRBD1 (6 bases). The CDR3 sequence is 14 residues long. The ends were cut back, 0 bases at V and 5 bases at J, with 9 bases in the middle. Germline loops: CDR1 SGDLS, CDR2 YYNGEE. The CDR3 nucleotides are TGTGCCAGCAGCGTAGAGGGGGACCACAATGAGCAGTTCTTC. Translation gives CASSVEGDHNEQFF.

The CDR3 here is CASSQEQGPYSNQPQHF. CDR3 in DNA: TGCGCCAGCAGCCAAGAACAGGGCCCTTATAGCAATCAGCCCCAGCATTTT. The chain couples TRBV4-1 to TRBJ1-5; a possible D gene is TRBD1 (6 bases). The CDR3 is made up of 17 amino acids. Trimming stripped 0 bases from V and 0 bases from J, with 12 bases between. CDR1 and CDR2 from the germline V gene are MGHRA and YSYEKL.

The chain has TRBV5-1 and TRBJ2-4; 15 bases agree with TRBD2. The length of the CDR3 is 20 residues. After removal of 6 bases from V and 0 bases from J, the junction contained 13 bases not matched to a gene. Germline V gene data show CDR1 as SGHRS and CDR2 as YFSETQ. The CDR3 DNA reads TGCGCCAGCAAACAATCACCGGGACTAGCGGGGGGACTAGCCAAAAACATTCAGTACTTC. It translates to CASKQSPGLAGGLAKNIQYF.

This chain links TRBV28 with TRBJ2-7; no definite D call. The CDR3 is made up of 13 amino acids. Germline V lookup: CDR1 MDHEN, CDR2 SYDVKM. Trimming took off 3 bases at V and 2 bases at J, with 8 bases between the two ends. In nucleotides, the CDR3 is TGTGCCAGCAGTTTTTCAGATGCCTACGAGCAGTACTTC. The encoded protein is CASSFSDAYEQYF. Based on the CDR3 plus reference TRBV28 and TRBJ2-7, the full variable domain is DVKVTQSSRYLVKRTGEKVFLECVQDMDHENMFWYRQDPGLGLRLIYFSYDVKMKEKGDIPEGYSVSREKKERFSLILESASTNQTSMYLCASSFSDAYEQYFGPGTRLTVT.

This rearrangement joins TRBV27 to TRBJ1-2; D unresolved. Germline assignment: CDR1 MNHEY and CDR2 SMNVEV (reference sequence). The CDR3 is 14 residues long. Trimming shortened V by 6 bases and J by 4 bases, and 15 bases separated the two germline ends. CDR3 sequence (DNA): TGTGCCAGCAGGGCGGGGATCCTCTTCTATGGCTACACCTTC. This encodes CASRAGILFYGYTF.

V and J are TRBV4-3 and TRBJ1-2; D not resolved. The CDR3 runs to 14 residues. Germline CDR1 and CDR2: LGHNA and YSLEER. Between the trimmed V and J ends, which lost 1 base and 4 bases, there was a span of 10 bases. CDR3 nucleotides: TGCGCCAGCAGCCAAGGGAGGTTGAGCTATGGCTACACCTTC. Protein: CASSQGRLSYGYTF.

Of note for this clone: The identical CDR3 is also encoded by other nucleotide sequences in the sample. The chain carries TRBV30 and TRBJ2-7; TRBD2 might be the D (5 bases). This CDR3 is built from 12 residues. V dropped 0 bases and J dropped 4 bases, with 7 bases sitting between them. In germline, CDR1 is GTSNPN, CDR2 SVGIG (reference sequence). The CDR3 DNA follows: TGTGCCTGGAGTGTACGAGGGTACGAGCAGTACTTC. Protein: CAWSVRGYEQYF.

About this clone: Other DNA sequences in the same sample also yield this CDR3. This chain joins TRBV9 and TRBJ2-7; 10 nucleotides agree with TRBD2. Germline CDR1 is SGDLS and CDR2 is YYNGEE. The CDR3 consists of 15 residues. After removal of 3 bases from V and 7 bases from J, the junction contained 10 bases not matched to a gene. CDR3 sequence: CASSAPLAGVGEQYF. Written as DNA, the CDR3 is TGTGCCAGCAGCGCCCCCCTAGCGGGAGTGGGGGAGCAGTACTTC.

V gene TRBV28 combines with J gene TRBJ1-5; D is undetermined. The ends were cut back, 3 bases at V and 0 bases at J, with 15 bases in the middle. CDR3 size: 17 residues. The germline V gene has CDR1 MDHEN and CDR2 SYDVKM. The CDR3 loop reads CASSLYRGSYSNQPQHF. CDR3 in DNA: TGTGCCAGCAGTTTGTATCGCGGGAGCTATAGCAATCAGCCCCAGCATTTT.

The chain couples TRBV12-3 or TRBV12-4 to TRBJ2-7; 8 bases are shared with TRBD2. CDR3 length equals 13 residues. J gave up 7 bases and V 6 bases, and 8 bases lay outside the gene matches. CDR3 coding DNA: TGTGCCAGCAGGCAAAGCGGGAGAGGAGAGCAGTACTTC. The encoded protein is CASRQSGRGEQYF.

This clone appeared once. This chain connects TRBV6-2 or TRBV6-3 to TRBJ2-1; TRBD2 agrees at 10 bases. Germline loops: CDR1 MNHEY, CDR2 SVGEGT. The V segment lost 3 bases and the J segment 5 bases; nucleotides outside the gene matches: 10. The CDR3 is 17 amino acids. The CDR3 DNA reads TGTGCCAGCAGTTATAGGGGAGCGGGAGGGCTGAACAATGAGCAGTTCTTC. Translation gives CASSYRGAGGLNNEQFF.

This sequence joins TRBV18 and TRBJ1-6; D may be TRBD1 (6 bases). The V and J ends lost 6 bases and 8 bases respectively, with 11 bases between them. This CDR3 is 13 amino acids long. Per germline, CDR1 KGHSH and CDR2 LQKENI. CDR3 bases: TGTGCCAGCTCCCCAAACAGGGATTCACCCCTCCACTTT. Amino acid sequence: CASSPNRDSPLHF. Variable domain in full (rest from reference TRBV18 and TRBJ1-6): NAGVMQNPRHLVRRRGQEARLRCSPMKGHSHVYWYRQLPEEGLKFMVYLQKENIIDESGMPKERFSAEFPKEGPSILRIQQVVRGDSAAYFCASSPNRDSPLHFGNGTRLTVT.

The rearrangement links TRBV4-2 to TRBJ2-3, with 7 bases fitting TRBD1. Germline lookup yields CDR1 LGHNA and CDR2 YNFKEQ. V shed 2 bases, J shed 4 bases, and the junction held 3 bases outside the gene matches. The CDR3 extends over 14 amino acids. For the CDR3, the DNA is TGTGCCAGCAGCCAAACAGGGGTTTCAGATACGCAGTATTTT. It translates to CASSQTGVSDTQYF.

This chain connects TRBV4-1 to TRBJ2-4; D possibly corresponds to TRBD2 (6 bases). CDR1 is MGHRA and CDR2 is YSYEKL in the germline V gene. V lost 0 bases, J lost 0 bases, and 12 bases lay in between. This CDR3 is built from 17 residues. CDR3 loop: CASSQDWGVLAKNIQYF. CDR3 DNA: TGCGCCAGCAGCCAAGATTGGGGGGTGCTAGCCAAAAACATTCAGTACTTC.